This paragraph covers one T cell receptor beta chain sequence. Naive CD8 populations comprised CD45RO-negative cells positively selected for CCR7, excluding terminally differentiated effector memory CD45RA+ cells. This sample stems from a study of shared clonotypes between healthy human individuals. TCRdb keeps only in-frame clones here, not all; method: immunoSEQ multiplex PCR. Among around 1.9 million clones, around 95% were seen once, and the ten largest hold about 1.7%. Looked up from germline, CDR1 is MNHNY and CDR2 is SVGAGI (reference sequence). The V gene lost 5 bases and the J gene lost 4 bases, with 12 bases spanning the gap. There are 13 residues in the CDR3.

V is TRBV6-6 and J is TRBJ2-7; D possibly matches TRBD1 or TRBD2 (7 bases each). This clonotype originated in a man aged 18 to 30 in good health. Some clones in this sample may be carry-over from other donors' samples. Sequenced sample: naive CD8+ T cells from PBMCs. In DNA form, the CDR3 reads TGTGCCAGCAGTCAGGGGGGGTCGTACGAGCAGTACTTC. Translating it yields CASSQGGSYEQYF.